This T cell receptor (beta chain) appears in the sequencing data of a study of PD-1 blockade in classical Hodgkin lymphoma. Study-wide results and caveats: When nivolumab was started under 1 year after ASCT, patients were excluded.

With V trimmed by 4 bases and J by 9 bases, 6 bases remained unmatched. The CDR3 has 15 residues. The germline V gene encodes CDR1 LNHDA and CDR2 SQIVND (reference sequence). Points on this clone: Its antigen is undetermined.

The time point denotes: cycle 4 day 1 (C4D1), after around six weeks of nivolumab. Each patient's relapse followed autologous stem cell transplantation, and brentuximab vedotin exposure varied. Only in-frame clones appear in the TCRdb table, and some are missing; sequencing was by immunoSEQ multiplex PCR. The sample consists of tens of thousands of clones, 81% of them appearing once. J is TRBJ1-6 and V is TRBV19, with 10 bases lining up with TRBD1. Sequencing used peripheral blood mononuclear cells (PBMCs), obtained before the fourth cycle of nivolumab. The sequence was obtained from a human donor with classical Hodgkin lymphoma. The CDR3 sequence: CASSTDRGVGSPLHF. In DNA, the CDR3 is TGTGCCAGTAGTACGGACAGGGGGGTTGGTTCACCCCTCCACTTT. Full variable domain (remainder filled in from reference TRBV19 and TRBJ1-6): DGGITQSPKYLFRKEGQNVTLSCEQNLNHDAMYWYRQDPGQGLRLIYYSQIVNDFQKGDIAEGYSVSREKKESFPLTVTSAQKNPTAFYLCASSTDRGVGSPLHFGNGTRLTVT.